These T cell receptor beta chains were read from a single sample in a study of blood T cell repertoires in COVID-19. TCRdb's copy holds only in-frame clones and misses some; the assay was immunoSEQ multiplex PCR. The table lists about 140,000 clones, 81% of them singletons, with around 8.4% in the top ten. The sequencing sample was made of peripheral blood. These receptors were collected from a human donor in a cohort sampled during active COVID-19. The CDR3 runs from the conserved cysteine through the conserved F or W. The D gene is left open where the match is weak. Rows may omit the clone size; those that give it use once, few, many or a size class.

>TRBJ2-2|-|TRBD1|TRBV5-1
TGCGCCAGCAGCTTCACCGGGACAGGGACCGGGGAGCTGTTTTTT
CASSFTGTGTGELFF
>TRBJ2-3|-|TRBD2|TRBV6-6
TGTGCCAGCAGTCCTAGCGGGGGCCCTAGCACAGATACGCAGTATTTT
CASSPSGGPSTDTQYF
>TRBJ1-1|once|-|TRBV3-1/TRBV3-2
TGTGCCAGCAGCCAAGTCGCAGGGTTAGAGAACACTGAAGCTTTCTTT
CASSQVAGLENTEAFF
>TRBJ2-1|-|TRBD2|TRBV28
TGTGCCACCCGACTAGCGGGATTGTACAATGAGCAGTTCTTC
CATRLAGLYNEQFF
>TRBJ2-7|-|TRBD1|TRBV9
TGTGCCAGCAGCTATGGACAGGGTTTCCACGAGCAGTACTTC
CASSYGQGFHEQYF
>TRBJ2-7|-|TRBD2|TRBV3-1/TRBV3-2
TGTGCCAGCAGCCGGCAAGGGACTAGCGGACCCTACGAGCAGTACTTC
CASSRQGTSGPYEQYF
>TRBJ1-4|-|TRBD1|TRBV9
TGTGCCAGCAGCGTAGGGGGGACAGGGGGTGAAAAACTGTTTTTT
CASSVGGTGGEKLFF
>TRBJ1-3|-|TRBD1|TRBV19
TGTGCCAGTAGTAGCGACAGGGGCGGCGGAAACACCATATATTTT
CASSSDRGGGNTIYF
>TRBJ2-1|-|TRBD2|TRBV18
TGTGCCAGCTCTCCGGGACTAGCAGACAATGAGCAGTTCTTC
CASSPGLADNEQFF
>TRBJ2-7|-|TRBD2|TRBV5-1
TGCGCCAGCTCCTCCGGGGGGTCTGCCTACGAGCAGTACTTC
CASSSGGSAYEQYF
>TRBJ2-1|-|-|TRBV20-1
TGCAGTGCTACCAGCTACAATGAGCAGTTCTTC
CSATSYNEQFF
>TRBJ2-2|-|TRBD2|TRBV6-5
TGTGCCAGCAGGAGGCTAGCGGGAGGTACCGGGGAGCTGTTTTTT
CASRRLAGGTGELFF
>TRBJ2-5|-|-|TRBV2
TGTGCCAGCAGACGACAGACGGTAGGAGAGACCCAGTACTTC
CASRRQTVGETQYF
>TRBJ2-7|-|-|TRBV28
TGTGCCAGCAGACCCGGACAGAGTTACGAGCAGTACTTC
CASRPGQSYEQYF
>TRBJ1-2|few|-|TRBV5-5
TGTGCCAGCAGCTTCTCTAACTATGGCTACACCTTC
CASSFSNYGYTF
>TRBJ2-7|-|TRBD1|TRBV7-9
TGTGCCAGCAGCCGATGGACAGGGATCTACGAGCAGTACTTC
CASSRWTGIYEQYF
>TRBJ2-3|-|TRBD2|TRBV18
TGTGCCAGCTCACCACTGAGGACTAGCGGGAGGCCTAGCACAGATACGCAGTATTTT
CASSPLRTSGRPSTDTQYF
>TRBJ2-5|-|TRBD2|TRBV9
TGTGCCAGCAGCGTAGGCGGGAGGGGTCAAGAGACCCAGTACTTC
CASSVGGRGQETQYF
>TRBJ1-6|-|TRBD1|TRBV15
TGTGCCACCAGCAAAGGACAGGGCATGACACCCCTCCACTTT
CATSKGQGMTPLHF
>TRBJ1-3|few|TRBD1|TRBV28
TGTGCCAGCAGTCAATCAGACAGGGCCCCTACAAACACCATATATTTT
CASSQSDRAPTNTIYF
>TRBJ2-1|-|-|TRBV5-1
TGCGCCAGCAGCTTACAGGGATACAATGAGCAGTTCTTC
CASSLQGYNEQFF
>TRBJ1-2|many|-|TRBV14
TGTGCCAGCAGCGGACAGCTCAGTATGGTTGGCTACACCTTC
CASSGQLSMVGYTF
>TRBJ2-1|-|TRBD2|TRBV18
TGTGCCAGCAAACAAGGGCTAGCGGGAGGGCCTGGCAATGAGCAGTTCTTC
CASKQGLAGGPGNEQFF
>TRBJ2-1|-|TRBD2|TRBV27
TGTGCCAGCAGTTTACGACTAGCGGGAGTTATTGAGCAGTTCTTC
CASSLRLAGVIEQFF
>TRBJ1-2|-|-|TRBV4-1
TGCGCCAGCAGCCAAGATGGGCAGGGATTGTTCTATGGCTACACCTTC
CASSQDGQGLFYGYTF
>TRBJ2-2|-|-|TRBV3-1/TRBV3-2
TGTGCCAGCAGCCCCCCCAAGGTTAGGGGCACCGGGGAGCTGTTTTTT
CASSPPKVRGTGELFF
>TRBJ2-2|-|TRBD2|TRBV29-1
TGCAGCGCATTAGCGGGAGACACCGGGGAGCTGTTTTTT
CSALAGDTGELFF
>TRBJ2-3|-|-|TRBV20-1
TGCAGTGCTAGCCTTCACGGTACGCAGTATTTT
CSASLHGTQYF
>TRBJ2-2|many|TRBD2|TRBV6-6
TGTGCCAGCAGTTACTCGAGACTAGCCAACACCGGGGAGCTGTTTTTT
CASSYSRLANTGELFF
>TRBJ2-5|-|TRBD2|TRBV24-1
TGTGCCACAGGGACTAGCGGGACTATAGAGACCCAGTACTTC
CATGTSGTIETQYF
>TRBJ1-1|few|TRBD1|TRBV15
TGTGCCACCAGCATAAGATCTGTGACAGGGTCTCCCACTGAAGCTTTCTTT
CATSIRSVTGSPTEAFF
>TRBJ2-7|-|-|TRBV7-6
TGTGCCAGCAGCTTAGCTCCCCCCACAGATTCCTACGAGCAGTACTTC
CASSLAPPTDSYEQYF
>TRBJ2-7|once|TRBD2|TRBV7-8
TGTGCCAGCACCCTAGCGGGGCCCCCCTACGAGCAGTACTTC
CASTLAGPPYEQYF
>TRBJ2-7|-|TRBD2|TRBV5-4
TGTGCCAGCGGTAGATGGCGGGAGCGCTACGAGCAGTACTTC
CASGRWRERYEQYF
>TRBJ2-1|-|TRBD2|TRBV27
TGTGCCAGCAGTTTTTTTAGCGGGAGGGCCCGCGACAATGAGCAGTTCTTC
CASSFFSGRARDNEQFF
>TRBJ2-7|-|-|TRBV2
TGTGCCAGCAGTAGGCAGGGTTCCTACGAGCAGTACTTC
CASSRQGSYEQYF
>TRBJ2-5|-|TRBD1|TRBV6-5
TGTGCCAGCAGTTACTCGGGACAGGTGAAGGGAGAGACCCAGTACTTC
CASSYSGQVKGETQYF
>TRBJ1-2|once|TRBD1|TRBV5-4
TGTGCCAGCAGACGTAGGGACAGAACCTATGGCTACACCTTC
CASRRRDRTYGYTF
>TRBJ2-7|-|TRBD2|TRBV7-2
TGTGCCAGCAGCTTAGGGACTAGCGGAGGTTTGAAGCAGTACTTC
CASSLGTSGGLKQYF
>TRBJ2-7|-|-|TRBV5-1
TGCGCCAGCAGCTTGACAGGGACCTTGGCCTACGAGCAGTACTTC
CASSLTGTLAYEQYF
>TRBJ1-4|-|TRBD1|TRBV19
TGTGCCAGTTCTCCTACCGGGACAGGGGGCCGTGAAAAACTGTTTTTT
CASSPTGTGGREKLFF
>TRBJ2-3|-|TRBD2|TRBV7-2
TGTGCCAGCATCCTGGGGGGGTTCGCGGGAGGGGTAGATACGCAGTATTTT
CASILGGFAGGVDTQYF
>TRBJ2-1|-|-|TRBV20-1
TGCAGTGCTAGTGGCGGGGGCCGCTCCTACAATGAGCAGTTCTTC
CSASGGGRSYNEQFF
>TRBJ2-2|once|-|TRBV19
TGTGCCAGTAGTATCTACAGGGCGAACACCGGGGAGCTGTTTTTT
CASSIYRANTGELFF
>TRBJ2-7|-|TRBD2|TRBV9
TGTGCCAGCAGCGGACTAGCGGGCTCCTACGAGCAGTACTTC
CASSGLAGSYEQYF